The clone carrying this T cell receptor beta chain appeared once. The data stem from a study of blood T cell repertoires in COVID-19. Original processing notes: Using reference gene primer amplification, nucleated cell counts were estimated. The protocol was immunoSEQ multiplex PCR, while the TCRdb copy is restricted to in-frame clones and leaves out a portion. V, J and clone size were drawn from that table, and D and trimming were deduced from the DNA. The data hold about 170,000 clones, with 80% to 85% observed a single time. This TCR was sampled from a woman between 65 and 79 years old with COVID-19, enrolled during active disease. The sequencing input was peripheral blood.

The CDR3 here is CASSTGTGVTEAFF. DNA for the CDR3: TGCGCCAGCAGCACCGGGACAGGGGTAACTGAAGCTTTCTTT. This sequence joins TRBV5-1 and TRBJ1-1; 10 bases are a match to TRBD1. Germline V lookup: CDR1 SGHRS, CDR2 YFSETQ. V lost 4 bases to trimming and J lost 5 bases; unmatched junction nucleotides: 5. The length of the CDR3 is 14 residues.